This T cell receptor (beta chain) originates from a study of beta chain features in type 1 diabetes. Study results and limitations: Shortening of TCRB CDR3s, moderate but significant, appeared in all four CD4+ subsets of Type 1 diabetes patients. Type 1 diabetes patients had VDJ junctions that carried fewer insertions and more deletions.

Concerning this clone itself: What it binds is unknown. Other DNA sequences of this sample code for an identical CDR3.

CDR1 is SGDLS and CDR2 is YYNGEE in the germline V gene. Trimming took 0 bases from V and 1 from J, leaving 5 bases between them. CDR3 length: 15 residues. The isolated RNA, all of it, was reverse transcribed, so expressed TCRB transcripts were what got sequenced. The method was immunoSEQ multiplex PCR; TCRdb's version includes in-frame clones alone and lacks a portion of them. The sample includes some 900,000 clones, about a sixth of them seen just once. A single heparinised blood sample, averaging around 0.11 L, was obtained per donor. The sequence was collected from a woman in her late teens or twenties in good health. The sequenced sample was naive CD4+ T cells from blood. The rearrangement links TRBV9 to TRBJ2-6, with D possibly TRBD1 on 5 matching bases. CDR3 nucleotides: TGTGCCAGCAGCGTAGAGGGGTCTGGGGCCAACGTCCTGACTTTC. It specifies CASSVEGSGANVLTF.